This TCR beta chain comes out of a study of blood T cell repertoires in COVID-19. The CDR3 is made up of 11 amino acids. The V end was cut by 2 bases, the J end by 6 bases, with 5 bases between. In germline, CDR1 is DFQATT, CDR2 SNEGSKA (reference sequence). The data were produced by immunoSEQ multiplex PCR, yet TCRdb's version contains in-frame clones alone and is incomplete. The table lists 150,000 to 200,000 clones, over 80% of them singletons, with 5.2% in the top ten. The chain carries TRBV20-1 and TRBJ2-1; tentative D call: TRBD1 (5 bases). This clonotype was sampled from a man between 65 and 80 years old who had been exposed to COVID-19. Material for sequencing was PBMCs or T cells enriched from blood (not recorded which). DNA of the CDR3: TGCAGTGCTAGACAGGGCAATGAGCAGTTCTTC. This sequence encodes CSARQGNEQFF.